This TCR beta chain was sequenced in a study of T cells in localized non-small cell lung cancer. Study observations and caveats: Overall survival was longer when the density of T cells in the blood was higher. Uninvolved adjacent lung showed peak T cell clonality, exceeding tumor. Researchers found a median approximately 55 of the top 100 tumor clones in adjacent lung.

Trimming cost V 5 bases and J 5 bases, with 13 bases left between them. The CDR3 spans 14 residues. The V gene's germline CDR1 is SGHVS and CDR2 FNYEAQ. This table comes from immunoSEQ multiplex PCR, and its TCRdb copy is limited to in-frame clones, with some not included. Altogether roughly 30,000 clones are present, roughly 91% being singletons, with the ten largest covering less than 3%. The count of this clone is one. Its antigen is not known. This material consisted of peripheral blood, taken before any cancer treatment. The TCR originated in a female donor older than 55 with stage I lung adenocarcinoma. V gene TRBV7-6 combines with J gene TRBJ2-1; D is perhaps TRBD1 (5 bases). CDR3 amino acids: CASSPQGRHNEQFF. DNA for the CDR3: TGTGCCAGCAGCCCCCAGGGCCGGCACAATGAGCAGTTCTTC.